This T cell receptor (beta chain) came from a study of blood T cell repertoires in COVID-19. The ends were cut back, 2 bases at V and 8 bases at J, with 12 bases in the middle. CDR1 is MNHEY and CDR2 is SVGAGI in the germline V gene. The CDR3 spans 13 residues. Measured with immunoSEQ multiplex PCR; TCRdb has only the in-frame clones, and not every one. The sample holds about 210,000 clones, around 84% seen once. The sequenced sample consisted of peripheral blood. The source is a human donor in a cohort sampled during active COVID-19. The V and J genes are TRBV6-5 and TRBJ1-2; tentative D call: TRBD1 (5 bases). CDR3 DNA sequence: TGTGCCAGCAGTTACGGGGGACTGAGGGGCTACACCTTC. Its translation: CASSYGGLRGYTF.